The clone carrying this T cell receptor (beta chain) has just one count. The target antigen is unknown. This specimen comes from a study of OX40 agonist ivuxolimab in advanced cancers. Study background: The patients got ivuxolimab, which is an agonistic anti-OX40 (CD134) antibody. Findings and limits, study-wide: Within 6 weeks, CD4+ and CD8+ blood T cells expanded clonally at 0.1 to 3.0 mg/kg. Relatively little clonal expansion, among the lowest observed, appeared in partial responders at 0.1-3.0 mg/kg.

Germline trimming cut 3 bases from V and 3 bases from J; bases unmatched to any gene: 9. The CDR3 covers 18 residues. The germline V gene has CDR1 SGDLS and CDR2 YYNGEE. Drawing of blood for sampling happened at baseline, at cycle 4 day 1, and at cycle 7 day 1. Profiling relied on immunoSEQ multiplex PCR, and the TCRdb table lists in-frame clones only, not all of them. The sample yields tens of thousands of clones, around 91% seen once. This TCR was sampled from an adult with an advanced solid tumor such as melanoma, head and neck, liver or kidney cancer. The rearrangement links TRBV9 to TRBJ2-2, with TRBD1 matching 12 bases. The specimen was CD4+ or CD8+ T cells sorted from blood, collected in a trial of the OX40 agonist ivuxolimab. In DNA, the CDR3 is TGTGCCAGCAGCGATGGGACAGGGGGCATGATTGACACCGGGGAGCTGTTTTTT. This gives the protein CASSDGTGGMIDTGELFF. Full variable domain (rest looked up from reference TRBV9 and TRBJ2-2): DSGVTQTPKHLITATGQRVTLRCSPRSGDLSVYWYQQSLDQGLQFLIQYYNGEERAKGNILERFSAQQFPDLHSELNLSSLELGDSALYFCASSDGTGGMIDTGELFFGEGSRLTVL.